Listed below are T cell receptor beta chains from one sample, sequenced in a study of blood T cell repertoires in COVID-19. TCRdb keeps only in-frame clones here, not all; method: immunoSEQ multiplex PCR. The profile shows about 160,000 clones, roughly 89% of them singletons. Sequencing was done on a sample of peripheral blood. The receptors were gathered from a woman aged 65 to 85 with COVID-19, enrolled during active disease. The CDR3 runs from the conserved cysteine through the conserved F or W. A D gene is named only where the DNA matches it firmly. Clone sizes are given selectively: once, few, many, or a class where the clone is expanded.

v_gene: TRBV9; j_gene: TRBJ2-3; abundance: -; d_gene: -; CDR3aa: CASSVMAASDTQYF; CDR3nt: TGTGCCAGCAGCGTGATGGCCGCTTCGGATACGCAGTATTTT
v_gene: TRBV28; j_gene: TRBJ1-4; abundance: few; d_gene: TRBD1; CDR3aa: CGTEVNEKLFF; CDR3nt: TGCGGGACAGAAGTTAATGAAAAACTGTTTTTT
v_gene: TRBV7-8; j_gene: TRBJ2-7; abundance: few; d_gene: TRBD1; CDR3aa: CASSSTPGQVEYEQYF; CDR3nt: TGTGCCAGCAGCTCCACGCCAGGACAGGTAGAGTACGAGCAGTACTTC
v_gene: TRBV3-1/TRBV3-2; j_gene: TRBJ2-1; abundance: -; d_gene: -; CDR3aa: CASSLRTNRGYNEQFF; CDR3nt: TGTGCCAGCAGCCTCAGGACTAATCGCGGCTACAATGAGCAGTTCTTC
v_gene: TRBV6-4; j_gene: TRBJ2-2; abundance: -; d_gene: -; CDR3aa: CASSPERTNTGELFF; CDR3nt: TGTGCCAGCAGCCCCGAGCGAACGAACACCGGGGAGCTGTTTTTT
v_gene: TRBV30; j_gene: TRBJ2-2; abundance: -; d_gene: -; CDR3aa: CAWSGYSGELFF; CDR3nt: TGTGCCTGGAGTGGGTACTCCGGGGAGCTGTTTTTT
v_gene: TRBV3-1/TRBV3-2; j_gene: TRBJ2-7; abundance: -; d_gene: -; CDR3aa: CASSPQGYEQYF; CDR3nt: TGTGCCAGCAGCCCCCAGGGGTACGAGCAGTACTTC
v_gene: TRBV2; j_gene: TRBJ1-6; abundance: -; d_gene: -; CDR3aa: CASSRVRVNSPLHF; CDR3nt: TGTGCCAGCAGTAGGGTGAGGGTGAATTCACCCCTCCACTTT
v_gene: TRBV30; j_gene: TRBJ1-5; abundance: -; d_gene: TRBD1; CDR3aa: CAWRHTGVGPGAPQHF; CDR3nt: TGTGCCTGGAGGCATACAGGGGTGGGCCCCGGGGCACCCCAGCATTTT
v_gene: TRBV4-1; j_gene: TRBJ2-7; abundance: -; d_gene: TRBD1; CDR3aa: CASSQAPGQGNHEQYF; CDR3nt: TGCGCCAGCAGCCAAGCCCCGGGACAGGGTAACCACGAGCAGTACTTC
v_gene: TRBV19; j_gene: TRBJ2-1; abundance: -; d_gene: -; CDR3aa: CASSTPPRLDNEQFF; CDR3nt: TGTGCCAGTAGTACCCCCCCCCGACTAGACAATGAGCAGTTCTTC
v_gene: TRBV9; j_gene: TRBJ2-7; abundance: -; d_gene: TRBD2; CDR3aa: CASSVDLAGAQAGHEQYF; CDR3nt: TGTGCCAGCAGCGTTGACCTAGCGGGGGCCCAGGCGGGCCACGAGCAGTACTTC
v_gene: TRBV15; j_gene: TRBJ1-1; abundance: -; d_gene: -; CDR3aa: CATSPGVLSGILGTEAFF; CDR3nt: TGTGCCACCAGCCCAGGGGTCTTGTCAGGGATTTTAGGCACTGAAGCTTTCTTT
v_gene: TRBV5-1; j_gene: TRBJ2-6; abundance: -; d_gene: -; CDR3aa: CASSGGAGANVLTF; CDR3nt: TGCGCCAGCAGCGGCGGGGCTGGGGCCAACGTCCTGACTTTC
v_gene: TRBV5-6; j_gene: TRBJ2-6; abundance: -; d_gene: TRBD1; CDR3aa: CASSYWTGVDSGANVLTF; CDR3nt: TGTGCCAGCAGCTATTGGACAGGGGTGGATTCTGGGGCCAACGTCCTGACTTTC
v_gene: TRBV5-1; j_gene: TRBJ1-1; abundance: -; d_gene: TRBD1; CDR3aa: CASSLRTGEGTEAFF; CDR3nt: TGCGCCAGCAGCCTCAGGACAGGGGAAGGGACTGAAGCTTTCTTT
v_gene: TRBV3-1/TRBV3-2; j_gene: TRBJ1-5; abundance: -; d_gene: -; CDR3aa: CASSQANQPQHF; CDR3nt: TGTGCCAGCAGCCAGGCAAATCAGCCCCAGCATTTT
v_gene: TRBV19; j_gene: TRBJ1-5; abundance: -; d_gene: TRBD1; CDR3aa: CASRPQGQGYQPQHF; CDR3nt: TGTGCCAGTAGGCCCCAGGGACAGGGTTATCAGCCCCAGCATTTT
v_gene: TRBV2; j_gene: TRBJ2-3; abundance: -; d_gene: -; CDR3aa: CASSDRGSGDTQYF; CDR3nt: TGTGCCAGCAGTGACAGGGGCAGTGGGGATACGCAGTATTTT
v_gene: TRBV28; j_gene: TRBJ1-2; abundance: -; d_gene: -; CDR3aa: CASRPTGDMYGYTF; CDR3nt: TGTGCCAGCAGGCCGACGGGGGATATGTATGGCTACACCTTC
v_gene: TRBV18; j_gene: TRBJ2-7; abundance: -; d_gene: TRBD2; CDR3aa: CASSPGIAGRSYEQYF; CDR3nt: TGTGCCAGCTCACCAGGGATAGCGGGCCGCTCCTACGAGCAGTACTTC